This entry lists 29 T cell receptor beta chains sequenced from one sample in a study of siplizumab effects on memory and regulatory T cells. The data were produced by immunoSEQ multiplex PCR, yet TCRdb's version contains in-frame clones alone and is incomplete. The data contain 95,000 to 130,000 clones, approximately 94% of them singletons. The sequenced sample was non-Treg CD4+ T cells sorted from blood. Receptor source: a human donor in good health.

The rearrangement joins TRBV2 to TRBJ1-3, with TRBD1 as a possible D gene (6 bases). Looked up from germline, CDR1 is SNHLY and CDR2 is FYNNEI. The CDR3 spans 14 residues. The V end was cut by 4 bases, the J end by 7 bases, with 14 bases between. CDR3 bases: TGTGCCAGCAGTGCCCAGGACAGCCGGAACACCATATATTTT. It specifies CASSAQDSRNTIYF.

Note on this clone: Other DNA sequences in this sample translate to the same CDR3. CDR3: CASSLRTSGGATYEQYF. CDR3 nucleotide sequence: TGCGCCAGCAGCCTCAGGACTAGCGGGGGAGCTACCTACGAGCAGTACTTC. The V and J genes are TRBV4-1 and TRBJ2-7; 13 positions agree with TRBD2. V gave up 4 bases and J gave up 2 bases; unmatched junction bases: 8. There are 17 residues in the CDR3. Germline CDR1 MGHRA, CDR2 YSYEKL.

This chain joins TRBV5-1 and TRBJ2-7, with 7 bases fitting TRBD2. V dropped 2 bases and J dropped 6; count of bases not matched to a gene: 11. The CDR3 runs to 15 residues. Per the germline V gene, CDR1 is SGHRS and CDR2 is YFSETQ. The CDR3 loop is CASSLVGGGPSEQYF. Written as DNA, the CDR3 is TGCGCCAGCAGCTTAGTGGGGGGAGGGCCGAGCGAGCAGTACTTC.

The chain has TRBV9 and TRBJ2-1; 10 positions match TRBD2. The V and J ends lost 4 bases and 4 bases, in that order; junction bases with no gene match: 11. Germline V gene data show CDR1 as SGDLS and CDR2 as YYNGEE. The CDR3 runs to 17 residues. The CDR3 loop reads CASSPGGSGGAYNEQFF. The DNA for the CDR3 is TGTGCCAGCAGCCCGGGAGGAAGCGGGGGGGCATACAATGAGCAGTTCTTC.

This chain joins TRBV6-6 and TRBJ1-5, with 8 bases identical to TRBD1. Germline V gene data show CDR1 as MNHNY and CDR2 as SVGAGI (reference sequence). J was trimmed by 5 bases and V by 9 bases; bases with no gene match: 9. The CDR3 length is 14 residues. The CDR3, as DNA: TGTGCCAGTAGTGGACAGGGCGCTCATCAGCCCCAGCATTTT. This translates into CASSGQGAHQPQHF.

The rearrangement uses TRBV10-1 and TRBJ2-1; no firm D call. Trimming cost V 4 bases and J 7 bases, with 11 bases left between them. Germline V gives CDR1 WNHNN, CDR2 SYGVQD (reference sequence). The CDR3 contains 13 residues. CDR3 sequence (DNA): TGCGCCAGCAGTGGGACGGTGGGGAATGAGCAGTTCTTC. Translated, it gives CASSGTVGNEQFF.

This clone was seen just once. The V call is TRBV11-2, the J call TRBJ2-7; D possibly corresponds to TRBD2 (5 bases). V lost 1 base and J 6 bases, leaving 13 bases between the germline ends. Germline V gene sequence: CDR1 SGHAT, CDR2 FQNNGV. The CDR3 has 14 amino acids. The CDR3 spells CASSLVAKAGEQYF. DNA of the CDR3: TGTGCCAGCAGCTTAGTAGCGAAGGCCGGCGAGCAGTACTTC.

J is TRBJ2-1 and V is TRBV10-2; D possibly corresponds to TRBD2 (6 bases). Germline V lookup: CDR1 WSHSY, CDR2 SAAADI. V was trimmed by 6 bases and J by 4 bases, leaving 13 bases between them. The CDR3 covers 14 residues. CDR3 in DNA: TGCGCCAGCAGCATCCGGGACTTTTACAATGAGCAGTTCTTC. Translation gives CASSIRDFYNEQFF.

This rearrangement joins TRBV6-5 to TRBJ1-3, with a weak D call TRBD1 (6 bases). With 7 bases removed from V and 0 bases from J, the gap between germline ends came to 7 bases. CDR1 is MNHEY and CDR2 is SVGAGI in the germline V gene. The CDR3 extends over 13 amino acids. CDR3 amino acids: CASTRGSGNTIYF. The DNA of the CDR3 is TGTGCCAGCACCAGGGGCTCTGGAAACACCATATATTTT.

This rearrangement joins TRBV9 to TRBJ2-1; no clear D. This CDR3 has 14 amino acids. The germline gives CDR1 SGDLS, CDR2 YYNGEE. V shed 0 bases and J shed 5 bases, with 9 bases lying between them. CDR3 coding DNA: TGTGCCAGCAGCGTAGCGGGCGTCGACAATGAGCAGTTCTTC. This gives the protein CASSVAGVDNEQFF.

This chain uses TRBV18 with TRBJ2-1; 12 bases are a match to TRBD2. V lost 0 bases to trimming and J lost 6 bases; unmatched junction nucleotides: 3. CDR3 length: 16 residues. Looked up from germline, CDR1 is KGHSH and CDR2 is LQKENI. The CDR3 nucleotides read TGTGCCAGCTCACCACCGGCTAGCGGGGGGGCCAATGAGCAGTTCTTC. Protein sequence: CASSPPASGGANEQFF.

This chain connects TRBV27 to TRBJ2-1; 8 nucleotides align to TRBD2. Trimming at V came to 0 bases and at J to 0 bases, leaving 1 base not matched to a gene. Germline loops: CDR1 MNHEY, CDR2 SMNVEV (reference sequence). This CDR3 contains 16 residues. CDR3 protein: CASSLSRGGSYNEQFF. The DNA for the CDR3 is TGTGCCAGCAGTTTATCACGGGGGGGCTCCTACAATGAGCAGTTCTTC.

This clone was seen once. The J gene is TRBJ2-1, the V gene TRBV6-6; possibly TRBD1 for D (6 bases). Trimming pared 5 bases from V and 0 bases from J, leaving 11 bases between. The CDR3 runs 15 residues. Germline-derived CDR1 and CDR2 are MNHNY and SVGAGI (reference sequence). This chain's CDR3 is CASSPTGSSYNEQFF. CDR3 nucleotides: TGTGCCAGCAGTCCAACAGGGAGCTCCTACAATGAGCAGTTCTTC.

The chain uses TRBV27 and TRBJ2-3; TRBD2 is a possible D gene (6 bases). Between the trimmed V and J ends, which lost 9 bases and 1 base, there was a span of 23 bases. The V gene's germline CDR1 is MNHEY and CDR2 SMNVEV (reference sequence). This CDR3 has 17 residues. This chain's CDR3 is CASSLRPGVRGTDTQYF. The CDR3 DNA reads as TGTGCCAGTTCCCTAAGACCGGGAGTAAGGGGCACAGATACGCAGTATTTT.

The V call is TRBV4-2, the J call TRBJ1-1, with TRBD1 as a possible D gene (6 bases). Germline loops: CDR1 LGHNA, CDR2 YNFKEQ. V dropped 4 bases and J dropped 1 base, with 16 bases sitting between them. This CDR3 spans 16 amino acids. In DNA form, the CDR3 reads TGTGCCAGCAGCCTCCCCAGGGGCGAGGGGAACACTGAAGCTTTCTTT. As protein: CASSLPRGEGNTEAFF.

The genes are TRBV11-2 and TRBJ1-5; D not resolved. With 6 bases removed from V and 5 bases from J, the gap between germline ends came to 20 bases. This CDR3 region has 16 residues. The germline V gene encodes CDR1 SGHAT and CDR2 FQNNGV. CDR3 sequence reads: CASRHGSGRVDQPQHF. The CDR3 nucleotides read TGTGCCAGCAGGCACGGGTCGGGCCGAGTAGATCAGCCCCAGCATTTT.

CDR3 coding DNA: TGTGCCAGCTTCCCGGGACAGGGGAGCGGCTACACCTTC. Its protein product is CASFPGQGSGYTF. The V call is TRBV19, the J call TRBJ1-2; TRBD1 matches 10 bases. Trimming cost V 9 bases and J 8 bases; bases outside gene matches: 9. There are 13 residues in the CDR3. Germline V CDR1 and CDR2: LNHDA, SQIVND (reference sequence).

This sequence joins TRBV2 and TRBJ2-3; D might be TRBD1 (6 bases). The CDR3 runs to 15 residues. The V gene lost 5 bases and the J gene lost 2 bases, with 14 bases spanning the gap. Germline V lookup: CDR1 SNHLY, CDR2 FYNNEI. DNA for the CDR3: TGTGCCAGCAGTAGAGGGGGACCTCCCACAGATACGCAGTATTTT. It encodes CASSRGGPPTDTQYF.

The V gene is TRBV6-5, the J gene TRBJ1-1; 7 bases match TRBD1. CDR1 is MNHEY and CDR2 is SVGAGI in the germline V gene. The trim removed 7 bases at V and 7 bases at J, leaving 12 bases unmatched. CDR3 length: 14 residues. The CDR3 nucleotides are TGTGCCAGCAACAGGGGCCAGCACACTGGTGAAGCTTTCTTT. It specifies CASNRGQHTGEAFF.

The gene calls are TRBV5-4 and TRBJ2-1; TRBD2 aligns across 7 bases. The V gene end was trimmed by 2 bases and the J gene end by 0 bases; junction bases not matched to a gene: 2. CDR3 length equals 15 residues. Germline loops: CDR1 SGHNT, CDR2 YYREEE (reference sequence). DNA for the CDR3: TGTGCCAGCAGCTTTCCTAGCGGCTCCTACAATGAGCAGTTCTTC. It translates to CASSFPSGSYNEQFF. The full variable domain, with the rest looked up from reference TRBV5-4 and TRBJ2-1, is ETGVTQSPTHLIKTRGQQVTLRCSSQSGHNTVSWYQQALGQGPQFIFQYYREEENGRGNFPPRFSGLQFPNYSSELNVNALELDDSALYLCASSFPSGSYNEQFFGPGTRLTVL.

The genes are TRBV6-5 and TRBJ1-6, with D possibly being TRBD1 (6 bases). The germline V gene encodes CDR1 MNHEY and CDR2 SVGAGI. The CDR3 has 15 amino acids. Trimming cost V 3 bases and J 6 bases, with 12 bases left between them. The CDR3 DNA reads as TGTGCCAGCAGTTATTTGGACAGTCGTAATTCACCCCTCCACTTT. Amino acids: CASSYLDSRNSPLHF.

The chain is built from TRBV7-2 and TRBJ1-1; D is ambiguous. Germline CDR1 SGHTA, CDR2 FQGNSA. This CDR3 contains 13 residues. The V and J ends lost 5 bases and 5 bases respectively, with 12 bases between them. CDR3 bases: TGTGCCAGCAGCCGAATATCGGGGACTGAAGCTTTCTTT. It specifies CASSRISGTEAFF. Looking up the rest from reference TRBV7-2 and TRBJ1-1 gives the full variable domain: GAGVSQSPSNKVTEKGKDVELRCDPISGHTALYWYRQSLGQGLEFLIYFQGNSAPDKSGLPSDRFSAERTGGSVSTLTIQRTQQEDSAVYLCASSRISGTEAFFGQGTRLTVV.

The V gene is TRBV6-5, the J gene TRBJ1-1; tentatively, D is TRBD1 (5 bases). Trimming took 7 bases from V and 4 from J, leaving 7 bases between them. The CDR3 consists of 11 residues. Germline CDR1 MNHEY, CDR2 SVGAGI. CDR3 sequence (DNA): TGTGCCAGCACCCAGGGCACTGAAGCTTTCTTT. Encoded protein: CASTQGTEAFF.

The chain combines TRBV2 with TRBJ2-2; 7 bases map to TRBD2. The V gene end was trimmed by 4 bases and the J gene end by 4 bases; junction bases not matched to a gene: 3. The CDR3 extends over 14 amino acids. Germline CDR1 reads SNHLY; CDR2 reads FYNNEI. DNA for the CDR3: TGTGCCAGCAGTGTCGCGGGGGTCACCGGGGAGCTGTTTTTT. Amino acid sequence: CASSVAGVTGELFF.

V usage is TRBV5-4 and J usage is TRBJ2-7; no definite D call. V lost 2 bases and J 4 bases, leaving 13 bases between the germline ends. The CDR3 is made up of 14 amino acids. CDR1 and CDR2 from the germline V gene are SGHNT and YYREEE (reference sequence). DNA of the CDR3: TGTGCCAGCAGCTTAGATGGGTTTGGGTACGAGCAGTACTTC. This encodes CASSLDGFGYEQYF.

The V gene is TRBV10-2, the J gene TRBJ2-1; weak D call: TRBD2 (6 bases). The CDR3 extends over 15 amino acids. CDR1 and CDR2 from the germline V gene are WSHSY and SAAADI. Deletions cut 8 bases from V and 7 bases from J, with 21 bases between. This chain's CDR3 is CASGNGGSVLNEQFF. CDR3 nucleotide sequence: TGCGCCAGCGGTAACGGGGGATCAGTCTTAAATGAGCAGTTCTTC.

The genes are TRBV6-6 and TRBJ1-2; D is perhaps TRBD1 (5 bases). V lost 7 bases, J lost 3 bases, and 12 bases lay in between. The CDR3 consists of 13 residues. The germline V gene encodes CDR1 MNHNY and CDR2 SVGAGI (reference sequence). For the CDR3, the DNA is TGTGCCAGCAAAAGGGGCCTCGACTATGGCTACACCTTC. Protein sequence: CASKRGLDYGYTF.

V is TRBV7-2 and J is TRBJ1-1; TRBD1 might be the D (6 bases). The CDR3 consists of 13 residues. Trimming pared 5 bases from V and 0 bases from J, leaving 7 bases between. Germline V lookup: CDR1 SGHTA, CDR2 FQGNSA. For the CDR3, the DNA is TGTGCCAGCAGCGACAGGATGAACACTGAAGCTTTCTTT. This sequence encodes CASSDRMNTEAFF.

The chain is built from TRBV6-5 and TRBJ2-5; D is unclear. The V gene's germline CDR1 is MNHEY and CDR2 SVGAGI. The CDR3 is 13 amino acids. V dropped 5 bases and J dropped 1 base, with 8 bases sitting between them. The CDR3 spells CASSRLPQETQYF. CDR3 DNA sequence: TGTGCCAGCAGTCGACTCCCCCAAGAGACCCAGTACTTC.